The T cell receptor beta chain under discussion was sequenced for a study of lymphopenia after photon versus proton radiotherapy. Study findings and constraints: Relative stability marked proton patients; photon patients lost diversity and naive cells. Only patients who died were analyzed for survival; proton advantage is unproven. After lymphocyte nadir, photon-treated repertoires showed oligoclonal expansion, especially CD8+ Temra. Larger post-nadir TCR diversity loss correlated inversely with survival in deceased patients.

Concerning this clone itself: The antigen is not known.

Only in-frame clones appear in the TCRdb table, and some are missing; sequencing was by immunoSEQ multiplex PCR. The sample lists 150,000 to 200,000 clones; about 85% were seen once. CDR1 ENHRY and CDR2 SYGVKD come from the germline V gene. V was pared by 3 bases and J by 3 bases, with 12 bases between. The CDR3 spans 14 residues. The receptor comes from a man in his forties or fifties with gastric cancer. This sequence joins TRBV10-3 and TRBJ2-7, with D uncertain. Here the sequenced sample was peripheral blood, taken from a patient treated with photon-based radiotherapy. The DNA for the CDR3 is TGTGCCATCAGTGAAGAAGCACAGTACTACGAGCAGTACTTC. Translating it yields CAISEEAQYYEQYF.